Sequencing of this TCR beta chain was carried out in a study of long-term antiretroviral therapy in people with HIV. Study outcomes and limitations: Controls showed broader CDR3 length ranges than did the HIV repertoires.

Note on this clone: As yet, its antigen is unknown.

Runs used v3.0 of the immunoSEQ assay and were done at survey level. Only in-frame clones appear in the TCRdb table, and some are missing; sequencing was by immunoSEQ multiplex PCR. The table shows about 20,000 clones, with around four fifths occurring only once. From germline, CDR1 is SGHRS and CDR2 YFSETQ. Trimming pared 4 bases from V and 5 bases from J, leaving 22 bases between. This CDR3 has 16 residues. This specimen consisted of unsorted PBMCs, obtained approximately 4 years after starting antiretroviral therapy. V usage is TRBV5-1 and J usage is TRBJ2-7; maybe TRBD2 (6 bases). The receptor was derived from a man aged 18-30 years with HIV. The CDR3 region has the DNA TGCGCCAGCAGCACCTATTCCGGGGGAATGGGAAACGAGCAGTACTTC. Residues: CASSTYSGGMGNEQYF. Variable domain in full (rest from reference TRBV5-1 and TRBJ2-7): KAGVTQTPRYLIKTRGQQVTLSCSPISGHRSVSWYQQTPGQGLQFLFEYFSETQRNKGNFPGRFSGRQFSNSRSEMNVSTLELGDSALYLCASSTYSGGMGNEQYFGPGTRLTVT.